This T cell receptor beta chain came from a study of chemoradiotherapy in HPV16-positive cancers. Looking at the study overall: Functional T-cell assays on a couple of HPV16-positive patients' cells defined candidate HPV-specific clones and common TCR motifs. Study conclusions and caveats: Non-HPV-specific T cells did not expand in tumors during treatment, whereas candidate HPV-specific clones and E7-related motifs did. Only a couple of HPV16-positive patients supplied the functional HPV-specificity definition. In HPV16-positive patients, HPV-responsive T-cell expansion tracked better recurrence-free survival.

The CDR3 is made up of 13 amino acids. V was cut by 2 bases and J by 5 bases, with 11 bases left in between. CDR1 and CDR2 (germline): SGHRS, YFSETQ. Of note for this clone: No antigen is known for it.

Libraries were prepared by immunoSEQ multiplex PCR; TCRdb keeps only in-frame clonotypes and omits some of them. The data contain around 62,000 clones, almost 90% of them singletons. This material consisted of blood, taken from a patient who underwent chemoradiotherapy. V usage is TRBV5-1 and J usage is TRBJ2-7; D perhaps matches TRBD1 (6 bases). The clonotype was recovered from a human donor with HPV-associated anogenital cancer. The CDR3 loop reads CASSLQGGDEQYF. DNA for the CDR3: TGCGCCAGCAGCTTACAGGGTGGGGACGAGCAGTACTTC.